This T cell receptor beta chain was retrieved from a study of lymphopenia after photon versus proton radiotherapy. The germline V and J ends were trimmed by 0 bases and 0 bases, with 9 bases remaining between them. The CDR3 is 16 residues long. Germline values: CDR1 SGHVS, CDR2 FNYEAQ. Assay: immunoSEQ multiplex PCR; the TCRdb copy retains only in-frame clones and omits some. The table lists approximately 24,000 clones, more than 80% of them singletons. Sequencing used peripheral blood, obtained from a patient treated with photon-based radiotherapy. The clonotype originates from a middle-aged man with gastric cancer. The V and J genes are TRBV7-6 and TRBJ1-3; D gene ambiguous. The CDR3 here is CASSLAPKGSGNTIYF. The CDR3 bases are TGTGCCAGCAGCTTAGCCCCCAAGGGCTCTGGAAACACCATATATTTT.